This TCR beta chain was obtained from a study of blood T cell repertoires in COVID-19. Study background: The samples span acute and convalescent COVID-19 from the United States, Italy and Spain. Sample material is recorded as cDNA or gDNA derived from T cells, B-cell-depleted T cells, or PBMCs.

Original data processing: Nucleated cell number was recorded as an estimate derived from reference gene primer amplification. The method was immunoSEQ multiplex PCR; TCRdb's version includes in-frame clones alone and lacks a portion of them. The V and J calls and clone size come from that table; D and trimming were worked out from the DNA. The sample has 540,000 or so clones; about 89% are singletons. In this sample, this clone turned up once. Enrolment of Seattle patients took place during active infection, and they were followed longitudinally. The germline CDR1 and CDR2 sequences are MNHEY and SVGAGI. V gave up 6 bases and J gave up 4 bases, with 15 bases separating them. CDR3 length equals 14 residues.

Input material: peripheral blood. The chain recombines TRBV6-5 with TRBJ1-2; D is possibly TRBD1 (5 bases). The clonotype comes from a woman aged 45 to 65 with COVID-19, enrolled during active disease. CDR3 nucleotides: TGTGCCAGCAGCCCCGGGGGGGATGCCTATGGCTACACCTTC. Protein product: CASSPGGDAYGYTF.